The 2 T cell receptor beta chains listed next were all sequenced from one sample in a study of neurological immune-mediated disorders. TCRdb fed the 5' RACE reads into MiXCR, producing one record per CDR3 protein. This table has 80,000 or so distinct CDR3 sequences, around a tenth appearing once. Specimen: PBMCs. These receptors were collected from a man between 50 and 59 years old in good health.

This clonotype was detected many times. CDR3 bases: TGTGCCATCAGTGAAGGCCAGGGGGCGGGTCAGCCCCAGCATTTT. This encodes CAISEGQGAGQPQHF. The V and J genes are TRBV10-3 and TRBJ1-5; 8 bases line up with TRBD1. From germline, CDR1 is ENHRY and CDR2 SYGVKD. The CDR3 runs to 15 residues. Trimming took 3 bases from V and 6 from J; bases not matched to a gene: 7.

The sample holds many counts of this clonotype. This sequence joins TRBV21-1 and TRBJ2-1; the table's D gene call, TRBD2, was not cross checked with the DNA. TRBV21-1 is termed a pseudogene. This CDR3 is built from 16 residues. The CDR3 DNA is TGTGCCAGGGATCATAGGGCTAGCGGGAGAGCCAATGAGCAGTTCTTC. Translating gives CARDHRASGRANEQFF.